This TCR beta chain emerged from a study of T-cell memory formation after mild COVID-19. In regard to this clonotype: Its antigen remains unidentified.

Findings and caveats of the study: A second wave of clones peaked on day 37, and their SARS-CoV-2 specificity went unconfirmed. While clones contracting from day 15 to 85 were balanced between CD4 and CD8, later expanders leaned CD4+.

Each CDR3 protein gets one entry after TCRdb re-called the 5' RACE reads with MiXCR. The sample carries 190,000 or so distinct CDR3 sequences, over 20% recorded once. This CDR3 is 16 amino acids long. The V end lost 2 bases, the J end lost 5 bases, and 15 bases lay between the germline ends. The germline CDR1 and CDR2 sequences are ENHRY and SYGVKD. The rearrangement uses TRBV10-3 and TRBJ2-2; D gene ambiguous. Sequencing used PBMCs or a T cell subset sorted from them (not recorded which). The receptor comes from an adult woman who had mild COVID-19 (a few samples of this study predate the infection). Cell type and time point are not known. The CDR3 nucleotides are TGTGCCATCAGTGAGATGCCTTATGGGCCTACCGGGGAGCTGTTTTTT. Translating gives CAISEMPYGPTGELFF.